This T cell receptor (beta chain) was identified during a study of OX40 agonist ivuxolimab in advanced cancers. Study-level background: Intravenous ivuxolimab was administered to patients every 2 weeks at 0.01 to 10 mg/kg. Mean age approximately 66 years, range about 23 to 79; approximately 80% male. Prior anti-PD-1, anti-PD-L1 or anti-CTLA-4 therapy did not bar entry, and approximately 40% had some.

Generated by immunoSEQ multiplex PCR, the TCRdb table keeps only in-frame clones and is missing some. The data hold some 18,000 clones, with about 80% observed a single time. This CDR3 is built from 15 residues. Unmatched junction bases numbered 13, after V lost 4 bases and J lost 8 bases. Germline assignment: CDR1 SGHDT and CDR2 YYEEEE. This clonotype was obtained from an adult with an advanced solid tumor such as melanoma, head and neck, liver or kidney cancer. Sequencing was performed on CD4+ or CD8+ T cells sorted from blood, taken in a trial of the OX40 agonist ivuxolimab. The chain combines TRBV5-6 with TRBJ2-3; 7 bases map to TRBD1. The CDR3 region has the DNA TGTGCCAGCAGCGGGGACAGTCCCTCATCGGGTACGCAGTATTTT. Translation gives CASSGDSPSSGTQYF. Supplemented by reference TRBV5-6 and TRBJ2-3, the full variable domain reads DAGVTQSPTHLIKTRGQQVTLRCSPKSGHDTVSWYQQALGQGPQFIFQYYEEEERQRGNFPDRFSGHQFPNYSSELNVNALLLGDSALYLCASSGDSPSSGTQYFGPGTRLTVL.